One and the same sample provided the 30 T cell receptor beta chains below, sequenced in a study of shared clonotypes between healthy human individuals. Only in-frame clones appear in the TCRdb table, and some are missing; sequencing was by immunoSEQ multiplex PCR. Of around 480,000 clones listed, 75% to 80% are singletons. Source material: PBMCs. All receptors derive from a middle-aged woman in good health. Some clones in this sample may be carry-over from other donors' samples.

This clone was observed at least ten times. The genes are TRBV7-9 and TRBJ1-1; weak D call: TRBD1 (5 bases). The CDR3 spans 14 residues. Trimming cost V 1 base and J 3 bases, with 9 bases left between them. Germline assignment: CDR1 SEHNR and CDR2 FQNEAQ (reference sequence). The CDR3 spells CASSLGLGDTEAFF. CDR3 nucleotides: TGTGCCAGCAGCTTAGGTTTAGGGGACACTGAAGCTTTCTTT.

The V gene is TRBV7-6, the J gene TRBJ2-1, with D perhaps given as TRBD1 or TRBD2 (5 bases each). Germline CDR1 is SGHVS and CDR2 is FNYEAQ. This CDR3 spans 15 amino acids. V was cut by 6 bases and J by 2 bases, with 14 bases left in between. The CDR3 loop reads CASRVGPSAYNEQFF. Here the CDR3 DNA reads TGTGCCAGCAGGGTGGGACCATCAGCCTACAATGAGCAGTTCTTC. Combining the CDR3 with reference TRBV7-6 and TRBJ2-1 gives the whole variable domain GAGVSQSPRYKVTKRGQDVALRCDPISGHVSLYWYRQALGQGPEFLTYFNYEAQQDKSGLPNDRFSAERPEGSISTLTIQRTEQRDSAMYRCASRVGPSAYNEQFFGPGTRLTVL.

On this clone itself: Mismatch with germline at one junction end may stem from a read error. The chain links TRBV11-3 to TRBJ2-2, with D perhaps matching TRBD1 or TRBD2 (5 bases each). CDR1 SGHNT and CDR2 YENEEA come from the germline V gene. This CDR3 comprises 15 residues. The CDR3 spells CASSTTLAGTGELVF. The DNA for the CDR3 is TGTGCCAGCAGCACCACCCTAGCTGGGACCGGGGAGCTGGTTTTT.

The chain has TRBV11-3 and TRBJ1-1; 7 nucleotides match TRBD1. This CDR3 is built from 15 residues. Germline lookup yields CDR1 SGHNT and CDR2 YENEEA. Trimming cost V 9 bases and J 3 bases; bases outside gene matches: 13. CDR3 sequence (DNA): TGTGCCAGAAACAACAGGGGCGGTTTGGACACTGAAGCTTTCTTT. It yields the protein CARNNRGGLDTEAFF. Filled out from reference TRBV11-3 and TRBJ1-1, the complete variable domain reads EAGVVQSPRYKIIEKKQPVAFWCNPISGHNTLYWYLQNLGQGPELLIRYENEEAVDDSQLPKDRFSAERLKGVDSTLKIQPAELGDSAVYLCARNNRGGLDTEAFFGQGTRLTVV.

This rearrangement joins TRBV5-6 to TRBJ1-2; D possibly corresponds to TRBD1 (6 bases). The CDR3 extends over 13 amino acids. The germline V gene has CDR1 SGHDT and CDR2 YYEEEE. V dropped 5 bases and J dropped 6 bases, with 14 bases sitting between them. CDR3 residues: CASRYTGRNGYTF. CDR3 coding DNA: TGTGCCAGCAGGTATACAGGGAGAAATGGCTACACCTTC.

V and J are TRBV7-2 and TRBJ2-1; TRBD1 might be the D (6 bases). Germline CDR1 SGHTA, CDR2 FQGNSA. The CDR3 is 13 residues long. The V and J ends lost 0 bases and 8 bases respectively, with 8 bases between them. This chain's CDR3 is CASSLARGDEQFF. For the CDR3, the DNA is TGTGCCAGCAGCTTAGCCAGGGGAGATGAGCAGTTCTTC.

The CDR3 DNA follows: TGTGCCAGCAGTCCGCAGGGAGTGTTCTATGGCTACACCTTC. This translates into CASSPQGVFYGYTF. This chain links TRBV28 with TRBJ1-2; TRBD1 might be the D (5 bases). The CDR3 length is 14 residues. Germline V gives CDR1 MDHEN, CDR2 SYDVKM. V dropped 5 bases and J dropped 4 bases, with 14 bases sitting between them.

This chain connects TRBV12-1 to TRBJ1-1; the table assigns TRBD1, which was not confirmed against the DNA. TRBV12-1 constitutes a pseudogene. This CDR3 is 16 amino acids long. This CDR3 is CASSPTGTGVRPEPFF. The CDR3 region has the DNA TGTGCCAGCAGCCCTACCGGGACAGGGGTCCGTCCTGAACCTTTCTTT.

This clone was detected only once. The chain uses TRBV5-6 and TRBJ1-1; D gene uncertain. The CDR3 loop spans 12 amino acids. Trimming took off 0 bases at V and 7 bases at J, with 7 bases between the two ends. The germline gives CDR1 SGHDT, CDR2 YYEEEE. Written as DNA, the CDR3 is TGTGCCAGCAGCTTGGTTGGACGTGAAGCTTTCTTT. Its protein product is CASSLVGREAFF. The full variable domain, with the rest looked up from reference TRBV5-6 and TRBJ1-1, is DAGVTQSPTHLIKTRGQQVTLRCSPKSGHDTVSWYQQALGQGPQFIFQYYEEEERQRGNFPDRFSGHQFPNYSSELNVNALLLGDSALYLCASSLVGREAFFGQGTRLTVV.

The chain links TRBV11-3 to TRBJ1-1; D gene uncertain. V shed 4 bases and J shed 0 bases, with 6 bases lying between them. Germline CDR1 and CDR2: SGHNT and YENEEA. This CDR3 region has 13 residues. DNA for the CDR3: TGTGCCAGCAGCTGGTCTATGAACACTGAAGCTTTCTTT. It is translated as CASSWSMNTEAFF.

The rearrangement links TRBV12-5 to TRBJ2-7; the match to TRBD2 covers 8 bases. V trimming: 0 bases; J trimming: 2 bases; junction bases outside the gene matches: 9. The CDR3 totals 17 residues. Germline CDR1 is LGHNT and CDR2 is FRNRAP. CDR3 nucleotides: TGTGCTAGTGGTTTGGTAATGGGTAGCGGGGCGACCTACGAGCAGTACTTC. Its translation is CASGLVMGSGATYEQYF.

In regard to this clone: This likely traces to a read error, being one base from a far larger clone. In DNA form, the CDR3 reads TGTGCCAGCAGCTTATATGGGGGGAACACTGAAGCTTTCTTT. Protein: CASSLYGGNTEAFF. The chain combines TRBV7-2 with TRBJ1-1; D may be TRBD1 (5 bases). CDR3 length equals 14 residues. The germline V gene has CDR1 SGHTA and CDR2 FQGNSA. The V gene lost 2 bases and the J gene lost 1 base, with 8 bases spanning the gap. Together with reference TRBV7-2 and TRBJ1-1, the CDR3 gives the full variable domain: GAGVSQSPSNKVTEKGKDVELRCDPISGHTALYWYRQSLGQGLEFLIYFQGNSAPDKSGLPSDRFSAERTGGSVSTLTIQRTQQEDSAVYLCASSLYGGNTEAFFGQGTRLTVV.

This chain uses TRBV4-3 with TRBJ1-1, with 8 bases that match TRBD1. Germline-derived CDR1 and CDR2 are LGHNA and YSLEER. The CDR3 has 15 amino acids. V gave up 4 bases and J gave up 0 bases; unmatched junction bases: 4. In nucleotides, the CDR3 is TGCGCCAGCAGCCGAGACAGGGGCCTGAACACTGAAGCTTTCTTT. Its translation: CASSRDRGLNTEAFF.

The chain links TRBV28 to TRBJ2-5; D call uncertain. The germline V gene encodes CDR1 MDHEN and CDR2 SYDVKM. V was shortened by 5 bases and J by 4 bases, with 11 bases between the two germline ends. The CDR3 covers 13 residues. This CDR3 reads CASSPNLGETQYF. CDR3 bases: TGTGCCAGCAGTCCCAACCTAGGAGAGACCCAGTACTTC.

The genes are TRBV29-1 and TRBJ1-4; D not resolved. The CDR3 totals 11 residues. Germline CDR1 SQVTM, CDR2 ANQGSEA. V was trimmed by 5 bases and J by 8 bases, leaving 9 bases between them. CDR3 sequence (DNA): TGCAGCGTTAGTAGTGAAGAAAAACTGTTTTTT. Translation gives CSVSSEEKLFF. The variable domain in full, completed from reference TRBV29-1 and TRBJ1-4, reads SAVISQKPSRDICQRGTSLTIQCQVDSQVTMMFWYRQQPGQSLTLIATANQGSEATYESGFVIDKFPISRPNLTFSTLTVSNMSPEDSSIYLCSVSSEEKLFFGSGTQLSVL.

CDR3 sequence reads: CASSKGGRINQPQHF. The CDR3 DNA reads as TGTGCCAGCAGTAAGGGGGGACGGATCAATCAGCCCCAGCATTTT. The J gene is TRBJ1-5, the V gene TRBV5-6; the D gene is possibly TRBD1 (6 bases). The germline gives CDR1 SGHDT, CDR2 YYEEEE. With 5 bases removed from V and 3 bases from J, the gap between germline ends came to 15 bases. The CDR3 covers 15 residues.

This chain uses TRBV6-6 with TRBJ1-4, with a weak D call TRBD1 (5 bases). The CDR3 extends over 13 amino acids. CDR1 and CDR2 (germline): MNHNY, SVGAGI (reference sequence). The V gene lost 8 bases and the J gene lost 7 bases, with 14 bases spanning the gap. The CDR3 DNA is TGTGCCAGCTACAGGACCATTTCTGAAAAACTGTTTTTT. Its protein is CASYRTISEKLFF.

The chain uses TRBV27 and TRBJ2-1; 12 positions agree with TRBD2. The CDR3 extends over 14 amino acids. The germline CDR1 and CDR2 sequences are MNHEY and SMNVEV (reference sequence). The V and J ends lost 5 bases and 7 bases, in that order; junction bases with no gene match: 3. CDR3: CASSRTSGMNEQFF. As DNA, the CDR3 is TGTGCCAGCAGTAGGACTAGCGGGATGAATGAGCAGTTCTTC.

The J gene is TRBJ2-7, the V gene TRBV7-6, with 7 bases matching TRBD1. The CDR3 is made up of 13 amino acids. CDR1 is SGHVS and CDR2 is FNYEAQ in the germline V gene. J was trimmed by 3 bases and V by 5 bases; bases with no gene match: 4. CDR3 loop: CASSPRQGYEQYF. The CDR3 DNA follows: TGTGCCAGCAGCCCCCGACAGGGCTACGAGCAGTACTTC.

CDR3 sequence (DNA): TGTGCCAGCAGCAGGGACACCTCCTACGAGCAGTACTTC. Translated, it gives CASSRDTSYEQYF. J is TRBJ2-7 and V is TRBV6-6; weak D call: TRBD1 (6 bases). The CDR3 sequence is 13 residues long. CDR1 is MNHNY and CDR2 is SVGAGI in the germline V gene (reference sequence). V lost 6 bases to trimming and J lost 0 bases, with 9 bases between them.

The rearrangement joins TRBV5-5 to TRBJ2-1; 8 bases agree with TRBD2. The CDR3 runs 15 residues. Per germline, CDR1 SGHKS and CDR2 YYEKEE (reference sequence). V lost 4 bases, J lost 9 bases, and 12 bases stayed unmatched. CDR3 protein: CASSPLAAGGGEQFF. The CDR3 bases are TGTGCCAGCAGCCCACTAGCGGCTGGGGGAGGTGAGCAGTTCTTC.

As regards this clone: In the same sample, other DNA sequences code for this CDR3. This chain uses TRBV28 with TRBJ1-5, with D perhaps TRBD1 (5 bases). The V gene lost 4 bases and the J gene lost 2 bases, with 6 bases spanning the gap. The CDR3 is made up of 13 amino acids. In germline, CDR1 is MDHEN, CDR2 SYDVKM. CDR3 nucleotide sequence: TGTGCCAGCAGTTGGGGCGGCAATCAGCCCCAGCATTTT. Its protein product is CASSWGGNQPQHF.

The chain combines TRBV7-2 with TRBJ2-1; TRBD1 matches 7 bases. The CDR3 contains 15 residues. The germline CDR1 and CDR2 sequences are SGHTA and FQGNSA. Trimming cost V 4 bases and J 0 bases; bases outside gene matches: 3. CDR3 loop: CASSWGQPSYNEQFF. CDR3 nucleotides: TGTGCCAGCAGCTGGGGACAGCCCTCCTACAATGAGCAGTTCTTC.

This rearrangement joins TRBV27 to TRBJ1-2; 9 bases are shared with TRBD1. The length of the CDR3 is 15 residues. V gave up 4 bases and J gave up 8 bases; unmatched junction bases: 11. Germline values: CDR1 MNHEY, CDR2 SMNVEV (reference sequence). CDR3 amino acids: CASSSRDRVRRGYTF. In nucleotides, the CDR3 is TGTGCCAGCAGTTCCCGGGACAGGGTTCGGAGGGGCTACACCTTC.

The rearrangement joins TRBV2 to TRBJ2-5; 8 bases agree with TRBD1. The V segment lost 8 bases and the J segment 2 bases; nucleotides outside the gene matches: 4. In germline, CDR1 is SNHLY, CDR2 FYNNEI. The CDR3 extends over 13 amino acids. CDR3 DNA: TGTGCCAGCGGCAGACAGGGGCAAGAGACCCAGTACTTC. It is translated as CASGRQGQETQYF.

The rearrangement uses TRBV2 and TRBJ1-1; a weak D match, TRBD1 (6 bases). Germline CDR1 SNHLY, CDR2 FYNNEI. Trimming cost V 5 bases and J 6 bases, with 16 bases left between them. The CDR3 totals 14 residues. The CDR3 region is CASSTAGTNSEAFF. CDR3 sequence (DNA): TGTGCCAGCAGTACCGCCGGGACAAACTCTGAAGCTTTCTTT. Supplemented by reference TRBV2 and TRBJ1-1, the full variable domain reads EPEVTQTPSHQVTQMGQEVILRCVPISNHLYFYWYRQILGQKVEFLVSFYNNEISEKSEIFDDQFSVERPDGSNFTLKIRSTKLEDSAMYFCASSTAGTNSEAFFGQGTRLTVV.

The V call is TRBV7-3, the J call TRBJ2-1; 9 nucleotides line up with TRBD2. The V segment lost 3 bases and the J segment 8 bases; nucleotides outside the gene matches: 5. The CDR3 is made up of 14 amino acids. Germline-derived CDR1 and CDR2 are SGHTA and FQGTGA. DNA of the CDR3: TGTGCCAGCAGCTTGGGACTAGCTGCCGATGAGCAGTTCTTC. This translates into CASSLGLAADEQFF.

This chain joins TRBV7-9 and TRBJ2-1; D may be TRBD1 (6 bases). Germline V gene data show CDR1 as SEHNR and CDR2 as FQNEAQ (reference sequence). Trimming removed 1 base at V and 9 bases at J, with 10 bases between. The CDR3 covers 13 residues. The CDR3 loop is CASSLGNRAEQFF. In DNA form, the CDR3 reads TGTGCCAGCAGCTTAGGGAACAGGGCTGAGCAGTTCTTC.

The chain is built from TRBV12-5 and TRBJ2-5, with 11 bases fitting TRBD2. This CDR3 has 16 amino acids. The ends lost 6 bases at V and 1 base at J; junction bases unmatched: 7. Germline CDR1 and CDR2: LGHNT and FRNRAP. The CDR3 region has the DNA TGTGCTAGTGGGAGAACTAGCGGGAGCCTCCAAGAGACCCAGTACTTC. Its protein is CASGRTSGSLQETQYF.

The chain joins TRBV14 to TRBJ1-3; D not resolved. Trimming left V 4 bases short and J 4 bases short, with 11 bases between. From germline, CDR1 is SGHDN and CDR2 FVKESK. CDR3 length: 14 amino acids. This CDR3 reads CASSPVLGGNTIYF. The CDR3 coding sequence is TGTGCCAGCAGCCCGGTCCTCGGGGGAAACACCATATATTTT.